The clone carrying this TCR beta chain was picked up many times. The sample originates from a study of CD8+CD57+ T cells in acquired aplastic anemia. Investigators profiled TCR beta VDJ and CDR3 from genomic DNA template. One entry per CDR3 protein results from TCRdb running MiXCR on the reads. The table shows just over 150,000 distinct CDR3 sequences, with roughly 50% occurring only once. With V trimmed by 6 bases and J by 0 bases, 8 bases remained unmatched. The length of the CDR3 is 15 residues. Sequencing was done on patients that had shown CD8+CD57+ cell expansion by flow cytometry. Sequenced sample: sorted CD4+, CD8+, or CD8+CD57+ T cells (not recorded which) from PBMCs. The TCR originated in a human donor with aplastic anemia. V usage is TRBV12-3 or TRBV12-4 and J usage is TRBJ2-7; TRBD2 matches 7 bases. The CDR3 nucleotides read TGTGCCAGCAGCTGGGGGGGGTTAAGCTCCTACGAGCAGTACTTC. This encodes CASSWGGLSSYEQYF.